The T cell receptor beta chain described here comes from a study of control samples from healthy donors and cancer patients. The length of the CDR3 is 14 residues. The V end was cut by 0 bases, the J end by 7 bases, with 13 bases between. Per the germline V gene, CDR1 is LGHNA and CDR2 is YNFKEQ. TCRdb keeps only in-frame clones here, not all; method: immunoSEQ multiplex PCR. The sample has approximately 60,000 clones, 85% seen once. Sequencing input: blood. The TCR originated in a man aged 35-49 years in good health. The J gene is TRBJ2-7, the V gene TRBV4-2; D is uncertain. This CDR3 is CASSQDGQAGEQYF. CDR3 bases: TGTGCCAGCAGCCAAGATGGGCAGGCAGGAGAGCAGTACTTC.